The rows below give T cell receptor beta chains drawn from one sample of a study of OX40 agonist ivuxolimab in advanced cancers. Repertoires were generated with immunoSEQ multiplex PCR, while TCRdb's copy carries only in-frame clones and drops some. Counted here are around 63,000 clones, about nine tenths occurring once; the ten biggest clones make up approximately 1.1%. The specimen comprised CD4+ or CD8+ T cells sorted from blood, sampled in a trial of the OX40 agonist ivuxolimab. The receptors originated from an adult with an advanced solid tumor such as melanoma, head and neck, liver or kidney cancer. The CDR3 runs from the conserved cysteine through the conserved F or W. A D gene is named only where the DNA matches it firmly. Clone size is shown for a subset of rows, as once, few, many or a class of expanded clone.

CDR3 protein	CDR3 DNA	J gene	V gene	clone size	D gene
CASSLRAVSGNTIYF	TGTGCCAGCAGCCTCCGGGCCGTCTCTGGAAACACCATATATTTT	TRBJ1-3	TRBV7-2	NA	NA
CASSLASAFTGELFF	TGCGCCAGCAGCTTGGCGTCAGCTTTCACCGGGGAGCTGTTTTTT	TRBJ2-2	TRBV5-1	NA	NA
CASSLDPSRTEAFF	TGTGCCAGCAGTTTAGACCCATCGCGGACTGAAGCTTTCTTT	TRBJ1-1	TRBV28	NA	NA
CASSQDKGVNYGYTF	TGTGCCAGCAGCCAAGATAAGGGGGTGAACTATGGCTACACCTTC	TRBJ1-2	TRBV4-2	NA	NA
CSAEGLAGESGETQYF	TGCAGCGCTGAGGGACTAGCGGGAGAGTCGGGAGAGACCCAGTACTTC	TRBJ2-5	TRBV29-1	NA	TRBD2
CASSSPRGREGYEQYF	TGTGCCAGCAGTTCCCCGCGTGGGCGGGAGGGGTACGAGCAGTACTTC	TRBJ2-7	TRBV28	NA	TRBD2
CASSGLAGPYNEQFF	TGTGCCAGCAGTGGACTAGCGGGACCCTACAATGAGCAGTTCTTC	TRBJ2-1	TRBV6-5	NA	TRBD2
CASSLAPVGGVQYF	TGTGCCAGCAGCTTAGCCCCCGTGGGGGGAGTGCAGTATTTT	TRBJ2-3	TRBV11-3	once	NA
CASRQGTSGRYNEQFF	TGTGCCAGCAGGCAAGGGACTAGCGGCCGATACAATGAGCAGTTCTTC	TRBJ2-1	TRBV6-9	few	TRBD2
CAAGAGDPETQYF	TGTGCCGCGGGGGCGGGGGATCCAGAGACCCAGTACTTC	TRBJ2-5	TRBV10-3	NA	NA
CASRASGSSYEQYF	TGTGCCAGCCGGGCTAGCGGGAGCTCCTACGAGCAGTACTTC	TRBJ2-7	TRBV28	NA	TRBD2
CASSNNSPLHF	TGTGCCAGCAGTAATAATTCACCCCTCCACTTT	TRBJ1-6	TRBV6-1	NA	NA
CASSLGPRDPYEQYF	TGTGCCAGCAGCTTAGGGCCGCGGGACCCCTACGAGCAGTACTTC	TRBJ2-7	TRBV11-2	NA	NA
CASSLSAGGFEKLFF	TGTGCCAGCAGTTTATCGGCCGGGGGCTTTGAAAAACTGTTTTTT	TRBJ1-4	TRBV27	NA	NA
CASSSALGADTQYF	TGTGCCAGCAGTTCGGCTTTAGGTGCAGATACGCAGTATTTT	TRBJ2-3	TRBV6-5	NA	NA
CASSLGWGDYEQYF	TGCGCCAGCAGCCTTGGATGGGGTGACTACGAGCAGTACTTC	TRBJ2-7	TRBV5-1	NA	NA
CATSRSGQSTSGETQYF	TGTGCCACCAGCAGATCGGGACAGTCAACCTCTGGCGAGACCCAGTACTTC	TRBJ2-5	TRBV15	NA	TRBD1
CASSLDGQVYGYTF	TGTGCCAGCAGCCTCGATGGACAGGTCTATGGCTACACCTTC	TRBJ1-2	TRBV7-9	NA	TRBD1
CASSQVGGTEAFF	TGTGCCAGCAGCCAAGTAGGGGGCACTGAAGCTTTCTTT	TRBJ1-1	TRBV14	NA	NA
CASSLRSDTGELFF	TGCGCCAGCAGCTTGAGGTCAGACACCGGGGAGCTGTTTTTT	TRBJ2-2	TRBV5-1	NA	NA
CASSLGGTSGTDTQYF	TGTGCCAGCAGCCTGGGCGGGACTAGCGGGACAGATACGCAGTATTTT	TRBJ2-3	TRBV11-2	NA	TRBD2
CASSPPPGKNYGYTF	TGTGCCAGCAGTCCACCCCCCGGGAAAAACTATGGCTACACCTTC	TRBJ1-2	TRBV6-1	NA	NA
CASSPKGLAGGPRPETQYF	TGTGCCAGCAGCCCCAAGGGACTAGCGGGAGGGCCTAGGCCGGAGACCCAGTACTTC	TRBJ2-5	TRBV2	NA	TRBD2
CASRDRLDQPQHF	TGTGCCAGTCGGGACAGGCTTGATCAGCCCCAGCATTTT	TRBJ1-5	TRBV19	once	TRBD1
CAWSVKVPGTEAFF	TGTGCCTGGAGTGTAAAAGTCCCGGGCACTGAAGCTTTCTTT	TRBJ1-1	TRBV30	NA	NA
CASSPLAGGLADTQYF	TGTGCCAGTAGCCCGCTAGCGGGAGGACTTGCAGATACGCAGTATTTT	TRBJ2-3	TRBV19	once	TRBD2
CASGRDTQYF	TGTGCCAGCGGGAGGGATACGCAGTATTTT	TRBJ2-3	TRBV19	NA	TRBD2
CASRGGPGGFLEQYF	TGCGCCAGCAGAGGAGGGCCAGGGGGCTTTCTCGAGCAGTACTTC	TRBJ2-7	TRBV10-2	NA	TRBD1
CASSEGAGGSYGYTF	TGTGCCAGCAGCGAGGGGGCTGGGGGCAGCTATGGCTACACCTTC	TRBJ1-2	TRBV9	NA	TRBD1
CASSALATGGTEAFF	TGTGCCAGCAGTGCGCTCGCGACAGGGGGGACTGAAGCTTTCTTT	TRBJ1-1	TRBV27	NA	TRBD1
CASSLALAGVVTQYF	TGTGCCAGCAGCTTGGCACTAGCGGGAGTGGTGACCCAGTACTTC	TRBJ2-5	TRBV5-5	NA	TRBD2
CASSLALASGEETQYF	TGCGCCAGCAGCTTGGCTTTGGCTAGCGGAGAAGAGACCCAGTACTTC	TRBJ2-5	TRBV5-1	NA	TRBD2
CASTPGQTFQETQYF	TGTGCCAGCACCCCGGGACAGACGTTCCAAGAGACCCAGTACTTC	TRBJ2-5	TRBV28	NA	TRBD1
CASSPALVHEQYF	TGTGCCAGCAGCCCAGCGTTAGTCCACGAGCAGTACTTC	TRBJ2-7	TRBV9	NA	NA
CASSLDQSGGQFF	TGTGCCAGCAGCTTAGATCAGAGCGGAGGGCAGTTCTTC	TRBJ2-1	TRBV11-2	once	NA
CASSKGAGYEQYF	TGTGCCAGCAGCAAAGGGGCAGGGTACGAGCAGTACTTC	TRBJ2-7	TRBV21-1	NA	NA
CASSYLDREGGYTF	TGTGCCAGCAGTTACTTAGACAGGGAGGGTGGCTACACCTTC	TRBJ1-2	TRBV6-5	few	TRBD1
CANGQFMNTEAFF	TGTGCCAACGGACAGTTCATGAACACTGAAGCTTTCTTT	TRBJ1-1	TRBV6-1	NA	NA
CASSPQRTEFSGANVLTF	TGTGCCAGCTCACCACAACGGACAGAGTTCTCTGGGGCCAACGTCCTGACTTTC	TRBJ2-6	TRBV18	NA	NA
CASSSSSGTGNPSYEQYF	TGTGCCAGCAGTTCCTCCTCCGGGACAGGGAACCCCTCCTACGAGCAGTACTTC	TRBJ2-7	TRBV28	NA	TRBD1
CASSRAATGVDEQFF	TGTGCCAGCAGCCGGGCAGCGACAGGGGTTGATGAGCAGTTCTTC	TRBJ2-1	TRBV11-1	NA	TRBD1
CASSLKDTEAFF	TGTGCCAGCTCACTCAAAGACACTGAAGCTTTCTTT	TRBJ1-1	TRBV18	NA	NA
CASSPTSSTGELFF	TGCGCCAGCAGCCCAACCTCTTCCACCGGGGAGCTGTTTTTT	TRBJ2-2	TRBV5-1	NA	NA
CASSLQSQGTSGSPLHF	TGCGCCAGCAGCTTACAATCGCAAGGGACCTCGGGCTCCCCCCTCCACTTT	TRBJ1-6	TRBV5-1	NA	NA
CASSPPGTVQETQYF	TGTGCCAGCTCACCACCGGGGACAGTGCAAGAGACCCAGTACTTC	TRBJ2-5	TRBV18	NA	TRBD1
CASSLLGQGLAGVTNEQFF	TGTGCCAGCAGTTTATTGGGACAGGGTTTAGCGGGAGTAACTAATGAGCAGTTCTTC	TRBJ2-1	TRBV27	NA	NA
CASTLAIKGADTQYF	TGTGCCAGTACCCTGGCCATTAAAGGAGCAGATACGCAGTATTTT	TRBJ2-3	TRBV19	NA	NA
CASSEIAGHTQYF	TGTGCCAGCAGTGAAATAGCGGGCCATACGCAGTATTTT	TRBJ2-3	TRBV2	NA	TRBD2
CASTEQGRSSNQPQHF	TGTGCCAGCACAGAACAGGGAAGGAGTAGCAATCAGCCCCAGCATTTT	TRBJ1-5	TRBV2	NA	NA
CASGQATYNEQFF	TGTGCCAGTGGGCAGGCAACATACAATGAGCAGTTCTTC	TRBJ2-1	TRBV19	once	NA
CASSPRGASTLYGYTF	TGTGCCAGCAGTCCCCGAGGCGCCTCCACCCTCTATGGCTACACCTTC	TRBJ1-2	TRBV6-4	few	NA
CASSEPSRGAFF	TGTGCCAGCTCAGAGCCATCTAGGGGGGCTTTCTTT	TRBJ1-1	TRBV18	once	NA
CASSSEQGASAEAFF	TGTGCCAGCTCATCGGAACAGGGGGCTTCGGCTGAAGCTTTCTTT	TRBJ1-1	TRBV18	NA	TRBD1
CAWNPGGLTNTQYF	TGTGCCTGGAACCCGGGAGGCCTCACGAATACGCAGTATTTT	TRBJ2-3	TRBV30	NA	TRBD2
CASSLPINRGLSADTQYF	TGCGCCAGCAGCCTGCCTATCAACCGAGGACTATCCGCAGATACGCAGTATTTT	TRBJ2-3	TRBV5-1	NA	NA
CASSTGFGQPQHF	TGTGCCAGCAGTACAGGGTTCGGTCAGCCCCAGCATTTT	TRBJ1-5	TRBV2	NA	NA
CASSLSTLGTSGSNEQFF	TGTGCCAGCAGTTTATCGACGTTGGGGACTAGCGGGAGCAATGAGCAGTTCTTC	TRBJ2-1	TRBV28	NA	TRBD2
CASSFFGGQDEKLFF	TGCGCCAGCAGCTTCTTTGGGGGACAGGATGAAAAACTGTTTTTT	TRBJ1-4	TRBV5-1	once	TRBD1
CASSPGGNNEKLFF	TGTGCCAGCAGCCCAGGGGGCAATAATGAAAAACTGTTTTTT	TRBJ1-4	TRBV28	NA	TRBD1